This paragraph covers one TCR beta chain sequence. Its specific antigen is unknown. Base-call qualities are not available, and no considerably larger clone is one nucleotide away. The sample belongs to a study of T cells in Graves' hyperthyroidism and ophthalmopathy (dated by TCRdb to the late 2010s). The study in broad terms: A discovery cohort of about 96 patients, roughly 45 with Graves' ophthalmopathy and about 60 with stable Graves' hyperthyroidism, was used to find distinguishing TCR V-J signatures. Once sampling was done, hyperthyroidism patients were given methimazole at a starting dose of 30 mg daily, whereas ophthalmopathy patients were given high-dose intravenous methylprednisolone. The approximately 98 discovery patients were randomly divided into training and test sets at a 7:3 ratio. Thyroid tissue and blood T-cell repertoires from more than 5 Graves' hyperthyroidism patients were also compared in the study. The paper describes TCR Vbeta CDR3 sequencing of about 140 peripheral blood samples, made up of about 40 ophthalmopathy patients, 70 to 75 hyperthyroidism patients and around 17 progressor patients. An independent validation cohort of under 20 hyperthyroidism patients and about 15 patients who later progressed to ophthalmopathy tested prospective prediction of ophthalmopathy.

What the study reported, not specific to this receptor: In validation, progression to ophthalmopathy was predicted by the model with 55% to 71% sensitivity and 72.22% specificity, a median of around 5.9 months before onset. A 13 V-J signature model separated ophthalmopathy from stable hyperthyroidism, with roughly 88% sensitivity and about 81% specificity in cross-validation and 80%/75% in testing. Blood samples also contained most of the expanded thyroid clonotypes (frequency above 0.001), which suggests that blood repertoires may reflect thyroid immune responses. No statistical method was used to set the sample size in advance, and investigators knew the group allocation.

TCR beta CDR3 regions were amplified from RNA transcripts. For the first round of RT-PCR on the TCR CDR3, the HTBI primer set was used together with the Qiagen OneStep RT-PCR kit. The libraries were constructed in a second round of multiplex PCR and then size-selected and purified. The libraries were sequenced on an Illumina HiSeq2000 using paired-end 100 bp reads. From the authors' description of their analysis: SOAPnuke was used to process the raw data, with reads discarded if the reads contained adapters or uncalled bases, had a mean Phred below 15, or lacked an exact constant-primer or identifier match. COPE v1.2.5 was used to merge high-quality paired reads, and clonotypes were defined as unique nucleotide sequences. Clonotypes were aligned to IMGT TRBV, TRBD and TRBJ reference segments using MiTCR v1.1. Analysis was restricted to V-J combinations with a frequency above 0.0001, which covered 99% to 99.2% of repertoires. A TCS score was defined as the ratio between F50 (clonal expansion) and ExV (chaos), using BLOSUM62-based TCRdist between CDR3 peptides within each V-J. Welch's t-statistics and random forest reduced around 520 V-J features to 13, which were used in a naive Bayes classifier (R e1071). Thyroid-blood repertoire similarity was quantified with the Morisita-Horn index. Starting from the raw public reads, TCRdb applied fastp trimming at Q25, assembled clones with MiXCR and retained in-frame beta chains. Entries that share a CDR3 protein sequence are merged under the most common genes and DNA. The V and J calls and clone size come from TCRdb's table, not from the authors' own analysis. The sample has roughly 570,000 distinct CDR3 sequences on record, just over 45% of them singletons. The ten most abundant clones make up under 20% of the sample.

The CDR3 contains 18 residues, cysteine and phenylalanine counted. The read is trimmed to its CDR3 DNA, 54 bases read in frame from base 1. From the germline V gene, CDR1 is SGDLS and CDR2 is YYNGEE. Trimming at the junction amounts to 0 bases on V and 6 bases on J, and the germline ends lie 21 bases apart. The study excluded patients with uncontrolled infections, other autoimmune diseases, pregnancy or lactation. Diagnoses were established on the basis of clinical symptoms, serum thyroxine and TRAb, thyroid ultrasound, and orbital computed tomography. Total RNA was extracted using Trizol reagent, and RNA quality was assessed on an Agilent 2100 Bioanalyzer.

The chain couples TRBV9 to TRBJ1-4; possibly the D gene is TRBD1, per 5 matching bases. The sequence came from an adult woman with Graves' disease, either hyperthyroidism or ophthalmopathy (not recorded which). Sequenced material: peripheral blood or thyroid tissue (not recorded which). CDR3 reads: CASSVAPSGRSGDEKLFF. The nucleotide sequence reads TGTGCCAGCAGCGTAGCACCCTCGGGACGCTCCGGGGATGAAAAACTGTTTTTT.